This T cell receptor (beta chain) was retrieved from a study of graft-versus-host responses after intestinal transplantation. As for this clone: Its specificity is unknown.

Intraepithelial and lamina propria lymphocytes were released after the graft tissue was processed. Study-level results: Individuals who had graft-donor T cell macrochimerism had allografts that showed high graft-versus-host to host-versus-graft clonal ratios. GvH clones turned up in recipient marrow; some had shown up first in ileum or blood. GvH clone levels peaked in circulation, and this peak was associated with early post-transplant HvG declines.

Sequenced by immunoSEQ multiplex PCR; TCRdb stores in-frame clones only, minus some. Of about 5,700 clones listed, more than 55% were seen once; the top ten hold less than 35%. This sample comprised ileum tissue, obtained 306 days after intestinal transplant. This receptor was identified in a human patient who received an intestinal transplant, so some T cells may come from the graft donor.

The CDR3 region is CASSVGASGGTGELFF. As DNA, the CDR3 is TGTGCCAGCAGCGTAGGGGCCTCCGGGGGAACCGGGGAGCTGTTTTTT. This rearrangement joins TRBV9 to TRBJ2-2; D possibly corresponds to TRBD2 (6 bases). Per the germline V gene, CDR1 is SGDLS and CDR2 is YYNGEE. Deletions cut 0 bases from V and 5 bases from J, with 14 bases between. The CDR3 extends over 16 amino acids. Complete variable domain (other parts from reference TRBV9 and TRBJ2-2): DSGVTQTPKHLITATGQRVTLRCSPRSGDLSVYWYQQSLDQGLQFLIQYYNGEERAKGNILERFSAQQFPDLHSELNLSSLELGDSALYFCASSVGASGGTGELFFGEGSRLTVL.